The 5 T cell receptor beta chains in this list originate from one sample, sequenced in a study of blood T cell repertoires in COVID-19. Data came from immunoSEQ multiplex PCR; TCRdb stores just in-frame clones and leaves some out. This table has roughly 70,000 clones, over 70% appearing once. The material sequenced was peripheral blood. The receptors here all came from a man aged 55 to 70 with acute or convalescent COVID-19.

V gene TRBV7-9 combines with J gene TRBJ2-5; 7 nucleotides match TRBD1. Germline CDR1 is SEHNR and CDR2 is FQNEAQ (reference sequence). The CDR3 loop spans 14 amino acids. Trimming removed 4 bases from V and 3 bases from J; junction bases left unmatched: 5. This chain's CDR3 is CASSSPGTEETQYF. The CDR3 region has the DNA TGTGCCAGCAGCTCCCCCGGGACAGAAGAGACCCAGTACTTC.

The chain joins TRBV2 to TRBJ2-7; 8 bases map to TRBD2. The CDR3 is made up of 17 amino acids. Germline CDR1 is SNHLY and CDR2 is FYNNEI. The trim removed 7 bases at V and 4 bases at J, leaving 18 bases unmatched. The CDR3 is CASTFFSSGPYYYEQYF. The CDR3 DNA is TGTGCCAGCACCTTTTTTTCTAGCGGGCCATATTATTACGAGCAGTACTTC.

The V and J genes are TRBV5-1 and TRBJ2-1, with D maybe TRBD1 (6 bases). This CDR3 comprises 15 residues. Germline values: CDR1 SGHRS, CDR2 YFSETQ. V shed 5 bases and J shed 7 bases, with 19 bases lying between them. The CDR3 DNA follows: TGCGCCAGCAGTTCGTACTCATCAGGGGTAAATGAGCAGTTCTTC. Encoded protein: CASSSYSSGVNEQFF.

J is TRBJ2-7 and V is TRBV30; TRBD2 aligns across 11 bases. The V and J ends lost 2 bases and 4 bases, in that order; junction bases with no gene match: 1. Germline V gene sequence: CDR1 GTSNPN, CDR2 SVGIG (reference sequence). The CDR3 sequence is 13 residues long. CDR3 nucleotides: TGTGCCTGGAGTCCTAGCGGGAGGTACGAGCAGTACTTC. Encoded protein: CAWSPSGRYEQYF.

With regard to this clone: One end of the junction does not line up with germline, which may come from a read error. The V and J genes are TRBV28 and TRBJ2-1; 10 bases are a match to TRBD2. The germline CDR1 and CDR2 sequences are MDHEN and SYDVKM. This CDR3 has 16 amino acids. The CDR3 loop reads CASSTSGKTPYSEQFF. Here the CDR3 DNA reads TGTGCCAGCAGTACTAGCGGGAAGACACCTTACAGTGAGCAGTTCTTC. Using reference TRBV28 and TRBJ2-1 for the parts outside the CDR3, the full variable domain is DVKVTQSSRYLVKRTGEKVFLECVQDMDHENMFWYRQDPGLGLRLIYFSYDVKMKEKGDIPEGYSVSREKKERFSLILESASTNQTSMYLCASSTSGKTPYSEQFFGPGTRLTVL.